These 4 T cell receptor beta chains were all obtained from the same sample, sequenced in a study of OX40 agonist ivuxolimab in advanced cancers. Some clones are missing from TCRdb's copy, which holds only in-frame ones; the method was immunoSEQ multiplex PCR. The sample has some 80,000 clones, about nine tenths seen once. The source material was CD4+ or CD8+ T cells sorted from blood, sampled in a trial of the OX40 agonist ivuxolimab. The receptors were sampled from an adult with an advanced solid tumor such as melanoma, head and neck, liver or kidney cancer.

The chain recombines TRBV6-5 with TRBJ1-2; the D gene is possibly TRBD1 (5 bases). The V and J ends lost 6 bases and 3 bases respectively, with 14 bases between them. CDR3 size: 14 residues. The germline CDR1 and CDR2 sequences are MNHEY and SVGAGI. CDR3 amino acids: CASRGTASYYGYTF. CDR3 sequence (DNA): TGTGCCAGCAGAGGGACGGCCTCATACTATGGCTACACCTTC.

The chain couples TRBV2 to TRBJ2-2, with D tentatively TRBD1 or TRBD2 (6 bases each). V was clipped by 5 bases and J by 0 bases, with 10 bases between them. Germline V gene data show CDR1 as SNHLY and CDR2 as FYNNEI. The CDR3 totals 15 residues. CDR3 protein: CASSRGAANTGELFF. The CDR3 nucleotides are TGTGCCAGCAGTAGGGGGGCCGCGAACACCGGGGAGCTGTTTTTT.

The chain joins TRBV6-5 to TRBJ1-5; D is ambiguous. CDR3 size: 13 residues. Germline V gene sequence: CDR1 MNHEY, CDR2 SVGAGI. V was pared by 0 bases and J by 3 bases, with 3 bases between. CDR3 sequence reads: CASSYSNNQPQHF. As DNA, the CDR3 is TGTGCCAGCAGTTACTCTAACAATCAGCCCCAGCATTTT.

This clone was counted only a few times. The V and J genes are TRBV27 and TRBJ1-2, with 10 bases aligning to TRBD1. The germline gives CDR1 MNHEY, CDR2 SMNVEV (reference sequence). The V segment lost 8 bases and the J segment 8 bases; nucleotides outside the gene matches: 8. The CDR3 covers 13 residues. Written as DNA, the CDR3 is TGTGCCAGCCAAAGACAGGGGGCGAGAGGCTACACCTTC. Translating it yields CASQRQGARGYTF.